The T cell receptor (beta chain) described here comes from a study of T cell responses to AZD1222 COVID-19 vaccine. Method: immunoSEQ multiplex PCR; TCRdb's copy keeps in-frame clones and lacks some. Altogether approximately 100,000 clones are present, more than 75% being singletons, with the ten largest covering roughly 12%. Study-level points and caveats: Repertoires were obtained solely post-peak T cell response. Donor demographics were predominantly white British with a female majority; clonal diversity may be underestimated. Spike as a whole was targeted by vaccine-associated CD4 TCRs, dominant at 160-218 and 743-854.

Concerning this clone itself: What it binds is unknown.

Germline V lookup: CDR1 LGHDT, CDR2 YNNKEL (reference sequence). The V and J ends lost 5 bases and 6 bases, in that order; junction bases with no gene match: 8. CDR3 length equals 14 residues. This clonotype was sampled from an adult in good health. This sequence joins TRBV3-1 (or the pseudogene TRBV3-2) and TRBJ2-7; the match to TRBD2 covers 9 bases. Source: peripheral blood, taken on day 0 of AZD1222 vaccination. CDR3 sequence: CASSGSGSAPEQYF. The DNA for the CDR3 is TGTGCCAGCAGCGGTAGCGGGAGCGCACCCGAGCAGTACTTC.